The present entry profiles one T cell receptor beta chain with its context. In germline, CDR1 is SNHLY, CDR2 FYNNEI. V was trimmed by 4 bases and J by 5 bases, leaving 3 bases between them. The CDR3 runs to 10 residues. Original data processing: By means of reference gene primer amplification, nucleated cell counts were estimated. Sequencing used immunoSEQ multiplex PCR; TCRdb keeps in-frame clones, though not all of them. V and J calls and clone size are as listed in that table; D and trimming were resolved from the DNA. The top ten clones hold around 6.9% of a sample with approximately 75,000 clones, more than 75% of them seen once. The sample originates from a study of blood T cell repertoires in COVID-19. Study details: Some COVID-19 samples were acute and others convalescent; all came from the United States, Italy and Spain. T cells, B-cell-depleted T cells, or PBMCs provided the cDNA or gDNA that served as material.

Sequencing was carried out using peripheral blood. The origin of this receptor is a human donor in a cohort sampled during active COVID-19. The chain is built from TRBV2 and TRBJ2-7; no reliable D call. The CDR3 nucleotides are TGTGCCAGCAGTGCTAACGAGCAGTACTTC. Residues: CASSANEQYF.